The rows below give T cell receptor beta chains drawn from one sample of a study of OX40 agonist ivuxolimab in advanced cancers. Measured with immunoSEQ multiplex PCR; TCRdb has only the in-frame clones, and not every one. The sample has about 70,000 clones, roughly 85% seen once. Sequences were derived from CD4+ or CD8+ T cells sorted from blood, sampled in a trial of the OX40 agonist ivuxolimab. The receptors were sampled from an adult with an advanced solid tumor such as melanoma, head and neck, liver or kidney cancer. Both conserved end residues are part of each CDR3. A D gene is named only where the DNA matches it firmly. Clone size is given for some rows only: seen once, a few or many times, or a class if the clone is expanded.

clone size	V gene	D gene	J gene	CDR3 DNA	CDR3 protein
.	TRBV14	.	TRBJ1-6	TGTGCCAGCAGCCAACAACCGGGTTCACCCCTCCACTTT	CASSQQPGSPLHF
.	TRBV7-3	.	TRBJ2-2	TGTGCCAGCAGCGCCTTTGGGGACTCGAGCACCGGGGAGCTGTTTTTT	CASSAFGDSSTGELFF
few	TRBV6-5	.	TRBJ1-6	TGTGCCAGCAGTCGGGGACATTATGAAGATTCACCCCTCCACTTT	CASSRGHYEDSPLHF
once	TRBV5-4	.	TRBJ2-2	TGTGCCAGCAGCTTGGATGGCGGGGTGAACACCGGGGAGCTGTTTTTT	CASSLDGGVNTGELFF
.	TRBV6-6	.	TRBJ2-3	TGTGCCAGCAGCCCCGGGGTCGGGATTATGACGCAGTATTTT	CASSPGVGIMTQYF
.	TRBV19	TRBD1	TRBJ1-1	TGTGCCAGTAGTATAGAAACAGGGGACACTGAAGCTTTCTTT	CASSIETGDTEAFF
.	TRBV7-9	.	TRBJ1-1	TGTGCCAGCATCTGGATGAACACTGAAGCTTTCTTT	CASIWMNTEAFF
.	TRBV4-1	.	TRBJ1-6	TGCGCCAGCAGCCCCGCAGGGGTGGACTCACCCCTCCACTTT	CASSPAGVDSPLHF
.	TRBV7-7	TRBD1	TRBJ2-5	TGTGCCAGCAGCCCCGGGACAGGGACCCTAGAGACCCAGTACTTC	CASSPGTGTLETQYF
.	TRBV14	.	TRBJ2-2	TGTGCCAGCAGCCGATTACAGGGAGGCGGGGAGCTGTTTTTT	CASSRLQGGGELFF